These 23 T cell receptor beta chains came from one sample sequenced in a study of T cells after yellow fever vaccination. TCRdb reprocessed the 5' RACE reads with MiXCR, giving one entry per CDR3 protein. The sample lists fewer than 100,000 distinct CDR3 sequences; approximately 9% were seen once. The source material was CD8+ T cells not binding an NS4B(214-222) dextramer, sorted from PBMCs, sampled roughly 14 days after the first yellow fever vaccination. All receptors derive from a man younger than 30 who received the YFV17D yellow fever vaccine.

The table lists this clonotype with a few counts. The V and J genes are TRBV11-2 and TRBJ1-1; D is possibly TRBD1 (5 bases). Germline lookup yields CDR1 SGHAT and CDR2 FQNNGV. The CDR3 runs to 16 residues. Trimming pared 1 base from V and 9 bases from J, leaving 21 bases between. The CDR3: CASSLVLGATRAQAFF. In DNA form, the CDR3 reads TGTGCCAGCAGCTTAGTTCTCGGGGCGACCAGGGCACAAGCTTTCTTT. Complete variable domain (other parts from reference TRBV11-2 and TRBJ1-1): EAGVAQSPRYKIIEKRQSVAFWCNPISGHATLYWYQQILGQGPKLLIQFQNNGVVDDSQLPKDRFSAERLKGVDSTLKIQPAKLEDSAVYLCASSLVLGATRAQAFFGQGTRLTVV.

V gene TRBV11-2 combines with J gene TRBJ2-4, with TRBD1 as a possible D gene (6 bases). The CDR3 contains 15 residues. Trimming took 6 bases from V and 1 from J, leaving 13 bases between them. Per germline, CDR1 SGHAT and CDR2 FQNNGV. The CDR3 reads CASSIGQTAKNIQYF. The CDR3 DNA sequence: TGTGCCAGCAGTATCGGACAGACGGCCAAAAACATTCAGTACTTC.

The chain combines TRBV4-3 with TRBJ2-1, with 9 bases matching TRBD2. V was clipped by 5 bases and J by 5 bases; unmatched bases: 10. This CDR3 is built from 16 residues. Germline-derived CDR1 and CDR2 are LGHNA and YSLEER. The CDR3 loop reads CASSNPSAGGHNEQFF. CDR3 DNA sequence: TGCGCCAGCAGCAACCCATCAGCGGGGGGCCACAATGAGCAGTTCTTC.

The chain couples TRBV9 to TRBJ1-1, with a tentative D call TRBD1 (6 bases). The CDR3 spans 13 residues. The V end was cut by 2 bases, the J end by 4 bases, with 9 bases between. Germline-derived CDR1 and CDR2 are SGDLS and YYNGEE. The CDR3 region is CASSVGRGTEAFF. In nucleotides, the CDR3 is TGTGCCAGCAGCGTCGGCAGGGGCACTGAAGCTTTCTTT. The complete variable domain, with remaining parts taken from reference TRBV9 and TRBJ1-1, reads DSGVTQTPKHLITATGQRVTLRCSPRSGDLSVYWYQQSLDQGLQFLIQYYNGEERAKGNILERFSAQQFPDLHSELNLSSLELGDSALYFCASSVGRGTEAFFGQGTRLTVV.

The gene calls are TRBV18 and TRBJ2-5; D is unclear. Germline V CDR1 and CDR2: KGHSH, LQKENI. The CDR3 consists of 19 residues. The V end lost 2 bases, the J end lost 2 bases, and 24 bases lay between the germline ends. Here the CDR3 reads CASSPTLTLGRWEQETQYF. The DNA of the CDR3 is TGTGCCAGCTCACCAACTCTAACTTTGGGCAGGTGGGAACAAGAGACCCAGTACTTC.

This clonotype came up a few times. The V gene is TRBV4-1, the J gene TRBJ1-5, with TRBD1 matching 8 bases. V lost 8 bases to trimming and J lost 0 bases; unmatched junction nucleotides: 9. This CDR3 is 16 amino acids long. Germline V lookup: CDR1 MGHRA, CDR2 YSYEKL. For the CDR3, the DNA is TGCGCCAGCTCCCCCCTGGGACAGGATAGCAATCAGCCCCAGCATTTT. Translation gives CASSPLGQDSNQPQHF.

The chain recombines TRBV20-1 with TRBJ2-7; D possibly corresponds to TRBD1 (7 bases). The CDR3 contains 14 residues. CDR1 DFQATT and CDR2 SNEGSKA come from the germline V gene (reference sequence). The V end lost 6 bases, the J end lost 4 bases, and 19 bases lay between the germline ends. CDR3 DNA: TGCAGTGCCCTACCACGGAGGGGGCGATACGAGCAGTACGTC. It is translated as CSALPRRGRYEQYV.

This chain connects TRBV4-1 to TRBJ1-5; D is unclear. Germline CDR1 reads MGHRA; CDR2 reads YSYEKL. V lost 2 bases and J lost 1, with 6 bases in between. The CDR3 extends over 14 amino acids. The CDR3 coding sequence is TGCGCCAGCAGCCAATTTCTGAGCAATCAGCCCCAGCATTTT. This sequence encodes CASSQFLSNQPQHF.

This clonotype was seen just once. This chain uses TRBV9 with TRBJ2-1; no definite D call. Trimming shortened V by 0 bases and J by 6 bases, and 4 bases separated the two germline ends. The germline CDR1 and CDR2 sequences are SGDLS and YYNGEE. This CDR3 has 12 amino acids. The CDR3 sequence: CASSVASNEQFF. DNA of the CDR3: TGTGCCAGCAGCGTAGCGAGCAATGAGCAGTTCTTC.

In its sample, this clonotype was seen a few times. The chain joins TRBV24-1 to TRBJ2-7; 11 nucleotides agree with TRBD1. CDR1 is KGHDR, CDR2 SFDVKD, per germline. The CDR3 runs 19 residues. The V segment lost 1 base and the J segment 2 bases; nucleotides outside the gene matches: 12. CDR3 bases: TGTGCCACCAGTGATTTTAGGGGACAGGGGGGCCGTTTTACCTACGAGCAGTACGTC. Residues: CATSDFRGQGGRFTYEQYV.

V usage is TRBV15 and J usage is TRBJ2-2; D is possibly TRBD1 (6 bases). V was pared by 0 bases and J by 1 base, with 6 bases between. Per the germline V gene, CDR1 is LNHNV and CDR2 is YYDKDF (reference sequence). CDR3 length: 15 amino acids. The DNA of the CDR3 is TGTGCCACCAGCAGAGACAGGGGGAACACCGGGGAGCTGTTTTTT. Protein product: CATSRDRGNTGELFF.

The chain uses TRBV27 and TRBJ2-1; D tentatively reads TRBD1 or TRBD2 (5 bases each). The CDR3 extends over 11 amino acids. The germline gives CDR1 MNHEY, CDR2 SMNVEV (reference sequence). Deletions cut 6 bases from V and 8 bases from J, with 8 bases between. DNA of the CDR3: TGTGCCAGCAGCAAGGGACATGAGCAGTTCTTC. This encodes CASSKGHEQFF.

The chain joins TRBV6-5 to TRBJ2-7, with TRBD2 identical over 10 bases. Trimming cost V 0 bases and J 3 bases; bases outside gene matches: 8. CDR1 and CDR2 from the germline V gene are MNHEY and SVGAGI. The length of the CDR3 is 17 residues. CDR3 in amino acids: CASSYSLAGGTSYEQYF. In nucleotides, the CDR3 is TGTGCCAGCAGTTACTCGTTAGCGGGGGGTACCAGCTACGAGCAGTACTTC.

Only a few counts were recorded for this clonotype. One junction end does not reproduce the germline sequence, and a read error may be involved. The CDR3 loop is CASSPPNRAYIF. The CDR3 DNA reads TGTGCCAGCAGCCCCCCGAACAGGGCTTACATCTTT. The V gene is TRBV7-8, the J gene TRBJ1-1; D possibly corresponds to TRBD1 (6 bases). CDR3 length equals 12 residues. From germline, CDR1 is SGHVS and CDR2 FQNEAQ.

As regards this clonotype: Being one base from a much bigger clone, this may be a read error. V usage is TRBV4-3 and J usage is TRBJ1-2; TRBD1 might be the D (5 bases). Trimming took off 7 bases at V and 10 bases at J, with 19 bases between the two ends. The CDR3 length is 13 residues. Germline loops: CDR1 LGHNA, CDR2 YSLEER. CDR3 bases: TGCGCCAGCACCCCCTTCCCGGGGGATGACTACACCTTC. Translation: CASTPFPGDDYTF.

This clonotype was detected many times. The rearrangement links TRBV6-1 to TRBJ1-5; D gene uncertain. The CDR3 has 13 amino acids. Germline V lookup: CDR1 MNHNS, CDR2 SASEGT. The germline V and J ends were trimmed by 5 bases and 4 bases, with 9 bases remaining between them. DNA for the CDR3: TGTGCCAGCAGTCCTGGACGGAATCAGCCCCAGCATTTT. Protein product: CASSPGRNQPQHF.

The chain carries TRBV29-1 and TRBJ2-5, with D tentatively TRBD1 or TRBD2 (5 bases each). The V and J ends lost 2 bases and 5 bases respectively, with 15 bases between them. Germline V gene data show CDR1 as SQVTM and CDR2 as ANQGSEA. This CDR3 has 14 residues. CDR3 sequence reads: CSVEFPGRGETQYF. The CDR3 nucleotides are TGCAGCGTTGAATTCCCGGGGCGCGGGGAGACCCAGTACTTC.

The rearrangement links TRBV7-3 to TRBJ2-1; TRBD2 agrees at 11 bases. Germline CDR1 and CDR2: SGHTA and FQGTGA. The CDR3 consists of 16 residues. Losses at the gene ends were 5 bases for V and 5 bases for J; bases not matched to a gene: 8. The CDR3 bases are TGTGCCAGCAGCATGTCTAGCGGGGGGTCAGACAATGAGCAGTTCTTC. It encodes CASSMSSGGSDNEQFF.

This rearrangement joins TRBV4-3 to TRBJ2-2; 13 bases line up with TRBD2. This CDR3 has 16 amino acids. Unmatched junction bases numbered 2, after V lost 3 bases and J lost 4 bases. The germline V gene has CDR1 LGHNA and CDR2 YSLEER. The CDR3 nucleotides are TGCGCCAGCAGCCACGGACTAGCGGGGGTCACCGGGGAGCTGTTTTTT. It codes for CASSHGLAGVTGELFF.

Remarks on this clonotype: One junction end does not reproduce the germline sequence, and a read error may be involved. V is TRBV7-6 and J is TRBJ2-7; D possibly uses TRBD1 or TRBD2 (5 bases each). The V gene's germline CDR1 is SGHVS and CDR2 FNYEAQ. The CDR3 consists of 16 residues. The chain's CDR3 is CASSLYPQGPTYEKYF. The CDR3 nucleotides are TGTGCCAGCAGCTTATACCCCCAGGGACCAACCTACGAGAAGTACTTC.

V usage is TRBV7-2 and J usage is TRBJ2-1; 7 nucleotides agree with TRBD1. The ends lost 3 bases at V and 4 bases at J; junction bases unmatched: 6. The germline CDR1 and CDR2 sequences are SGHTA and FQGNSA. The length of the CDR3 is 15 residues. In DNA form, the CDR3 reads TGTGCCAGCAGCTTCTTGAGACAGGGATACAATGAGCAGTTCTTC. It translates to CASSFLRQGYNEQFF.

This rearrangement joins TRBV15 to TRBJ2-5; D may be TRBD2 (5 bases). The CDR3 is 14 amino acids. Trimming removed 5 bases from V and 4 bases from J, with 14 bases in between. Germline V lookup: CDR1 LNHNV, CDR2 YYDKDF (reference sequence). The CDR3, as DNA: TGTGCCACCAGCGAAGAGGGAGAGATAGAGACCCAGTACTTC. Translating it yields CATSEEGEIETQYF.

The chain carries TRBV20-1 and TRBJ2-1; no clear D. The V gene lost 3 bases and the J gene lost 8 bases, with 17 bases spanning the gap. Germline CDR1 and CDR2: DFQATT and SNEGSKA (reference sequence). The CDR3 is 14 residues long. The CDR3: CSASDWATSHEQFF. In nucleotides, the CDR3 is TGCAGTGCTAGCGACTGGGCCACCTCCCATGAGCAGTTCTTC.